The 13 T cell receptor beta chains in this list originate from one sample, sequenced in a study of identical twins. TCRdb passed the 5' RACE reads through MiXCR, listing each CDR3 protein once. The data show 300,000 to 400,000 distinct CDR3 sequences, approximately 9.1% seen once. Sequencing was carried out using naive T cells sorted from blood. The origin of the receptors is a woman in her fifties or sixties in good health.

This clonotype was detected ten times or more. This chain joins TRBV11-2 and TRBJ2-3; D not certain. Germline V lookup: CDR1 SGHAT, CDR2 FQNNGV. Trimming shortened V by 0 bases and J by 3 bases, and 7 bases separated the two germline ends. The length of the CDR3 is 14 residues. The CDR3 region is CASSLDKGTDTQYF. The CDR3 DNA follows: TGTGCCAGCAGCTTAGATAAAGGAACAGATACGCAGTATTTT.

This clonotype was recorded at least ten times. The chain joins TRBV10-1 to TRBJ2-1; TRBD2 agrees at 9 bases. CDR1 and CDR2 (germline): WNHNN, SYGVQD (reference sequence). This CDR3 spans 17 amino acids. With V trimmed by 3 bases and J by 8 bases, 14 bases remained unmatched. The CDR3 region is CASSDLSAGGSFDEQFF. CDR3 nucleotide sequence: TGCGCCAGCAGTGATCTCTCAGCGGGAGGTTCTTTCGATGAGCAGTTCTTC.

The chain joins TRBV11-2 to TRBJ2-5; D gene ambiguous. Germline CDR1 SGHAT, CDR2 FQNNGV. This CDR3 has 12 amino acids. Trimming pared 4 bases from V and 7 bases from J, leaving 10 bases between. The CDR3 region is CASSSPDGTQYF. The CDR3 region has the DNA TGTGCCAGCAGCTCCCCAGATGGGACCCAGTACTTC. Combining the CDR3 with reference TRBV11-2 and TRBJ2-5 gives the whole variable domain EAGVAQSPRYKIIEKRQSVAFWCNPISGHATLYWYQQILGQGPKLLIQFQNNGVVDDSQLPKDRFSAERLKGVDSTLKIQPAKLEDSAVYLCASSSPDGTQYFGPGTRLLVL.

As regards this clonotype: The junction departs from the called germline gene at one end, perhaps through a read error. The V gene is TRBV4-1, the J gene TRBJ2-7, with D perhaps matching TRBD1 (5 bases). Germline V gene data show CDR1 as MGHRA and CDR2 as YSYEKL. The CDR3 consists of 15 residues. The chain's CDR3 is CARSQGLTAIYEQYF. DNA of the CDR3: TGCGCCAGAAGCCAAGGTCTGACAGCGATTTACGAGCAGTACTTC.

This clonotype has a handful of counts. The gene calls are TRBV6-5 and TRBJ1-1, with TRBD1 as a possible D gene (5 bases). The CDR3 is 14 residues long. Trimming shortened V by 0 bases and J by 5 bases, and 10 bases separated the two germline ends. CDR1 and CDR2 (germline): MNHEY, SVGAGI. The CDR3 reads CASSYSGAWTEAFF. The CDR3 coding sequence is TGTGCCAGCAGTTACTCAGGGGCCTGGACTGAAGCTTTCTTT.

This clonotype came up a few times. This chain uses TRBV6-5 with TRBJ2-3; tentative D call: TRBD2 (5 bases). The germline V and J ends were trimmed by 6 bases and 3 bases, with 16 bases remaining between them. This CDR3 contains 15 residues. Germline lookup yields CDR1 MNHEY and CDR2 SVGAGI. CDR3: CASSHSSGRTDTQYF. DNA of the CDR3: TGTGCCAGCAGCCACTCCAGCGGTCGAACAGATACGCAGTATTTT.

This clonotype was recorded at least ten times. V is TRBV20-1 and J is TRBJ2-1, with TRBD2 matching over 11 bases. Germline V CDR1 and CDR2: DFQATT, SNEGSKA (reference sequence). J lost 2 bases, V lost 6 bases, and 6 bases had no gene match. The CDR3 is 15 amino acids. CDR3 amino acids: CSAHPTSGTYNEQFF. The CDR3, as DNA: TGCAGTGCCCACCCGACTAGCGGGACCTACAATGAGCAGTTCTTC.

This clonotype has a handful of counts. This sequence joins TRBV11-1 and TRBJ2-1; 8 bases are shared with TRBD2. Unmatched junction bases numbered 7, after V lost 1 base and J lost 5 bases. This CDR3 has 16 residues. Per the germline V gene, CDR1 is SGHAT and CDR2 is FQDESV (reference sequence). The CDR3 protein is CASSLEIAGLHNEQFF. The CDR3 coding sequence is TGTGCCAGCAGCTTAGAAATAGCGGGACTCCACAATGAGCAGTTCTTC. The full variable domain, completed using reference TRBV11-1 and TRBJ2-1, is EAEVAQSPRYKITEKSQAVAFWCDPISGHATLYWYRQILGQGPELLVQFQDESVVDDSQLPKDRFSAERLKGVDSTLKIQPAELGDSAMYLCASSLEIAGLHNEQFFGPGTRLTVL.

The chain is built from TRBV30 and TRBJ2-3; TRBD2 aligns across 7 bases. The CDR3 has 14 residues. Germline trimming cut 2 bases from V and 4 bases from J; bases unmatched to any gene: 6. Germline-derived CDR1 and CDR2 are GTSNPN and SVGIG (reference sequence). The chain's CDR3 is CAWSTAGVADTQYF. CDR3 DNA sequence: TGTGCCTGGAGTACTGCGGGAGTGGCAGATACGCAGTATTTT.

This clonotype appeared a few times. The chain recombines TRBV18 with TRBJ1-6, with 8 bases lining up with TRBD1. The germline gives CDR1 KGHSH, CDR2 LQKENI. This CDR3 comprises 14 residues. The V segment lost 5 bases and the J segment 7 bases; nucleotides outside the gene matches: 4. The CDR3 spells CASSMDRVNSPLHF. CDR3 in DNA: TGTGCCAGCTCAATGGACAGGGTAAATTCACCCCTCCACTTT.

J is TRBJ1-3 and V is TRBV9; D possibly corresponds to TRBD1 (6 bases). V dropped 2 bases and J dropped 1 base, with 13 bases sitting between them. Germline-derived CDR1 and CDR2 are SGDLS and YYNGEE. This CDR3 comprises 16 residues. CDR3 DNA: TGTGCCAGCAGCGTGAGACAGGTTATTTCTGGAAACACCATATATTTT. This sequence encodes CASSVRQVISGNTIYF.

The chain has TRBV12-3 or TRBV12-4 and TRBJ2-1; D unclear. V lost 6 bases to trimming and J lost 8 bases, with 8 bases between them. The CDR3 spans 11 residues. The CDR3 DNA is TGTGCCAGCAGGGGAAGGGATGAGCAGTTCTTC. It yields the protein CASRGRDEQFF.

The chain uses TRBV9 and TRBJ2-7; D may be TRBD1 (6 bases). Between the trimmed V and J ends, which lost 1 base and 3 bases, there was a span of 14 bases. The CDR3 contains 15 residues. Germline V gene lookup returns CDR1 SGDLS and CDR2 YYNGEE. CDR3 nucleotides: TGTGCCAGCAGCGTATCAGGGGACAACCTCTACGAGCAGTACTTC. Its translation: CASSVSGDNLYEQYF.